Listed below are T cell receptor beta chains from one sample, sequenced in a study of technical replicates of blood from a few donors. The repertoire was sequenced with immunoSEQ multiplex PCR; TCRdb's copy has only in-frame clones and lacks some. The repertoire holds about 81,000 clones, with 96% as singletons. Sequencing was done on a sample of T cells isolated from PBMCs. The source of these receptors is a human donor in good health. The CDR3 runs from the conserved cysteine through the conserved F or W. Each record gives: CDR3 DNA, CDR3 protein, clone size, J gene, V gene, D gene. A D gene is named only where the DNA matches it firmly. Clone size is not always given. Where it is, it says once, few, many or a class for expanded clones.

TGCGCCAGCAGTGAAGGGGGCTCCTACGAGCAGTACTTC,CASSEGGSYEQYF,.,TRBJ2-7,TRBV10-1,.
TGTGCCAGCCGGAGCGGTACGCAGTATTTT,CASRSGTQYF,.,TRBJ2-3,TRBV28,.
TGCGCCAGCAGCTTGGCCAGGCCAGGTGACCAAGAGACCCAGTACTTC,CASSLARPGDQETQYF,.,TRBJ2-5,TRBV5-1,.
TGTGCCAGCAGCTCCGCACTCTACGAGCAGTACTTC,CASSSALYEQYF,.,TRBJ2-7,TRBV7-6,.
TGTGCCAGCAGCTTAATTCGGGCTAGCGGGGGAACCTCCTACAATGAGCAGTTCTTC,CASSLIRASGGTSYNEQFF,.,TRBJ2-1,TRBV5-4,TRBD2
TGTGCCAGCAGCGTTAGCGGGTGGACCTACGAGCAGTACTTC,CASSVSGWTYEQYF,once,TRBJ2-7,TRBV7-2,TRBD2
TGTGCCAGCACAATGGGGAGTTCGGCAGCTTTCTTT,CASTMGSSAAFF,.,TRBJ1-1,TRBV25-1,.
TGCGCCAGCAGCCAACTCAGGTTGGTTAACTATGGCTACACCTTC,CASSQLRLVNYGYTF,.,TRBJ1-2,TRBV4-1,.
TGTGCCAGCAGCCATTACCGGAGCACCGGGGAGCTGTTTTTT,CASSHYRSTGELFF,.,TRBJ2-2,TRBV11-3,.
TGTGCCAGCAGTACTCGTGCAGGGGCGAACACTGAAGCTTTCTTT,CASSTRAGANTEAFF,.,TRBJ1-1,TRBV27,.
TGTGCCAGCAGGGTTCGTGGGACAGGGATGGTCGAGCAGTACTTC,CASRVRGTGMVEQYF,.,TRBJ2-7,TRBV6-5,TRBD1
TGTGCCAGCAGCTTCCGGACTAGCGCTTCCGCCGAGACCCAGTACTTC,CASSFRTSASAETQYF,.,TRBJ2-5,TRBV13,TRBD2
TGTGCCAGCAGCTCGCGGAACAATGAGCAGTTCTTC,CASSSRNNEQFF,.,TRBJ2-1,TRBV9,.
TGTGCCAGCAGCTTAGGTTGGGGACAGGGGGCCAACGAGCAGTACTTC,CASSLGWGQGANEQYF,.,TRBJ2-7,TRBV11-2,TRBD1